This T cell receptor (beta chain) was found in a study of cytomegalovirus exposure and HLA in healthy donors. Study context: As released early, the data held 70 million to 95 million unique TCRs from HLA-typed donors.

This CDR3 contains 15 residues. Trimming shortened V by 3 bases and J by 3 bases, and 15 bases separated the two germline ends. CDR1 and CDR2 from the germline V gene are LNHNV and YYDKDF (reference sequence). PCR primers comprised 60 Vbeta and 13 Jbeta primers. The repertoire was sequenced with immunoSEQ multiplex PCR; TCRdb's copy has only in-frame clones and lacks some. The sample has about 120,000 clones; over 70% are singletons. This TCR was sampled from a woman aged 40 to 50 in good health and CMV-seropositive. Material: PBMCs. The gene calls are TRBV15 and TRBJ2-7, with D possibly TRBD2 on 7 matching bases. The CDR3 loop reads CATSRGGTPGYEQYF. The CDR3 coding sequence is TGTGCCACCAGCAGGGGAGGGACACCCGGCTACGAGCAGTACTTC.